A selection of T cell receptor beta chains follows, all from one sample in a study of T-cell memory formation after mild COVID-19. One entry per CDR3 protein, called by TCRdb with MiXCR from the 5' RACE reads. The data hold fewer than 500,000 distinct CDR3 sequences, with around 25% observed a single time. Sequencing input: PBMCs or a T cell subset sorted from them (not recorded which). These receptors were obtained from an adult woman who had mild COVID-19 (a few samples of this study predate the infection). Cell type and time point are not known. Both conserved end residues are trimmed from each CDR3. D genes are given only for firm matches.

CDR3: SAHRRLAGAYEQY
D: TRBD2
V: TRBV20-1

CDR3: ASSLRGQRGEETQY
D: TRBD2
V: TRBV5-1

CDR3: ASSIAVRGNEQF
D: NA
V: TRBV4-2

CDR3: AVADGGSNIQY
D: NA
V: TRBV10-3

CDR3: ASSWGGPASGANVLT
D: TRBD2
V: TRBV5-1

CDR3: ASSAQTAGYYNEQF
D: NA
V: TRBV6-2/TRBV6-3

CDR3: ASSRADSGNTIY
D: NA
V: TRBV2

CDR3: ASRFRQGSGYT
D: TRBD1
V: TRBV5-6

CDR3: ASSPGKRDNEQF
D: NA
V: TRBV18

CDR3: ASSFGYEKLF
D: NA
V: TRBV12-3/TRBV12-4

CDR3: ATSRDKTGPYEQY
D: NA
V: TRBV15

CDR3: ASSRPRQGIYEQY
D: TRBD1
V: TRBV12-3/TRBV12-4

CDR3: ASSPGLAHLNSYEQY
D: TRBD2
V: TRBV12-3/TRBV12-4

CDR3: ASSLEGLAGFSYNEQF
D: TRBD2
V: TRBV7-2

CDR3: ASSSPGGHAEAF
D: TRBD1
V: TRBV5-1

CDR3: ASSPQGLGYNEQF
D: NA
V: TRBV11-3

CDR3: ASSSPTRLAGGRPKLEQY
D: TRBD2
V: TRBV11-2

CDR3: ASSPTGFSTDTQY
D: NA
V: TRBV7-2

CDR3: SAREGAQGNTEAF
D: NA
V: TRBV20-1

CDR3: ASSQAALAGGGDTQY
D: TRBD2
V: TRBV4-1

CDR3: SVVLVAKETQY
D: NA
V: TRBV29-1

CDR3: SASNPAGAEAF
D: NA
V: TRBV20-1

CDR3: ASSLPGSPYLH
D: NA
V: TRBV6-6

CDR3: ASSLTPRERNTEAF
D: NA
V: TRBV5-1

CDR3: SVEDLGRSGSEF
D: TRBD2
V: TRBV29-1

CDR3: ASRWGQDYGYT
D: TRBD1
V: TRBV5-4

CDR3: ASSHWTGGAPDTQY
D: TRBD1
V: TRBV3-1

CDR3: ASSLVDNEQF
D: NA
V: TRBV5-4

CDR3: ASHAWGAWEQF
D: NA
V: TRBV6-5

CDR3: ASSLALPVDTEAF
D: NA
V: TRBV7-2

CDR3: ATSESGTGNYNEQF
D: TRBD1
V: TRBV24-1

CDR3: ASTPAGQGNYGYT
D: NA
V: TRBV6-6

CDR3: ATSRVSSSGTQYEQY
D: TRBD2
V: TRBV15

CDR3: SATRGSGKETQY
D: TRBD2
V: TRBV20-1

CDR3: ASSSVREAKETQY
D: NA
V: TRBV25-1

CDR3: ASAWDRFKGNQPQH
D: TRBD1
V: TRBV2

CDR3: SAREGQGLGYT
D: TRBD1
V: TRBV20-1

CDR3: ASSGGTGNYGYT
D: TRBD1
V: TRBV6-1

CDR3: ASSLYTHYGYT
D: NA
V: TRBV7-2

CDR3: ASSVPSGRVETQY
D: TRBD2
V: TRBV12-3/TRBV12-4

CDR3: ASSFADRGGYEQY
D: TRBD1
V: TRBV7-7

CDR3: ASSPRTGLSGANVLT
D: NA
V: TRBV6-1

CDR3: SATQGGSNQPQH
D: TRBD1
V: TRBV20-1

CDR3: ATSDGSQGDTDTQY
D: TRBD1
V: TRBV24-1

CDR3: ASSLGQWGGNEQF
D: NA
V: TRBV5-1

CDR3: ASWPSGGLGNEQF
D: TRBD1
V: TRBV7-9

CDR3: ASSFRARGTGELF
D: NA
V: TRBV5-1

CDR3: ATSDSTGGYADTQY
D: TRBD1
V: TRBV24-1

CDR3: ASRPGGSGGYT
D: TRBD1
V: TRBV5-5

CDR3: ASSLAGTGGSPLH
D: TRBD1
V: TRBV12-3/TRBV12-4

CDR3: ASSPGLPAYEQY
D: NA
V: TRBV7-9

CDR3: ASTRPWGTQY
D: NA
V: TRBV6-2/TRBV6-3

CDR3: ASSSSIVPQSQPQH
D: NA
V: TRBV6-1

CDR3: ASSFGVSTDPVSGNTIY
D: NA
V: TRBV11-3

CDR3: SARERGGINSPLH
D: NA
V: TRBV20-1

CDR3: ASSEAGGVPGELF
D: TRBD2
V: TRBV6-1

CDR3: ASSQEYAGPSAF
D: NA
V: TRBV4-2

CDR3: ASSLAEELTSGNTGELF
D: TRBD2
V: TRBV7-7